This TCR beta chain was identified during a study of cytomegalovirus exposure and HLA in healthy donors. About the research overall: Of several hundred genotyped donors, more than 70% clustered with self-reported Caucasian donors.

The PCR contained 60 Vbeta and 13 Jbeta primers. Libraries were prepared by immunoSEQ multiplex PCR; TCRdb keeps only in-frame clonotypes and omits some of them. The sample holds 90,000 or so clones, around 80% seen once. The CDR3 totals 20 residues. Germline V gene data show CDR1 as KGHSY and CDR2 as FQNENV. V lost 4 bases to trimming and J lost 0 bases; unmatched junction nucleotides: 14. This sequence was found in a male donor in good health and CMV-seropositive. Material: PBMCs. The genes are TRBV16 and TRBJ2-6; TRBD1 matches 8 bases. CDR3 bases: TGTGCCAGCAGCCCCCGGAGGGGCCAGGGGGCTTCCTCTGGGGCCAACGTCCTGACTTTC. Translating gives CASSPRRGQGASSGANVLTF.